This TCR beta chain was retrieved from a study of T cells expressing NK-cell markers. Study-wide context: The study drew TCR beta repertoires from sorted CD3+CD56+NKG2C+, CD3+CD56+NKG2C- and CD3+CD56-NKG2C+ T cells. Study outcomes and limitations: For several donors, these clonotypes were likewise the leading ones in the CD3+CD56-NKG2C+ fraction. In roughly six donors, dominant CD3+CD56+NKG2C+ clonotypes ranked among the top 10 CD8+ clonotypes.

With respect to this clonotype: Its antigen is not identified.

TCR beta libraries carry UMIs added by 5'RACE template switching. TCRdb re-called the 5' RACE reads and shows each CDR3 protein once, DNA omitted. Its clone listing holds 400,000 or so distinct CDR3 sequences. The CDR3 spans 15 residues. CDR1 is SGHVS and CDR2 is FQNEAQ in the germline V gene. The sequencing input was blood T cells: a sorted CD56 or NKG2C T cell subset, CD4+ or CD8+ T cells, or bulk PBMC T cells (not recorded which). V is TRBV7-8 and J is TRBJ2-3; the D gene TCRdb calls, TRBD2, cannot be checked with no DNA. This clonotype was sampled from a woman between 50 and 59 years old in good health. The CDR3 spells CASSFTGGPADTQYF.